A selection of T cell receptor beta chains follows, all from one sample in a study of blood T cells in healthy people across ages. MiXCR was run by TCRdb on the 5' RACE reads, yielding one entry per CDR3 protein. The table shows some 1.7 million distinct CDR3 sequences, with about 28% occurring only once. The source material was blood. Receptors were obtained from a woman aged 25 to 39 in good health. CDR3s include the opening cysteine and the closing phenylalanine or tryptophan. The order of the fields is J gene, V gene, D gene, clone size, CDR3 DNA, CDR3 protein. The D gene is left open where the match is weak. A clone size is listed for some rows: how often the clone was seen (once, few, many), or a class if it is expanded.

TRBJ1-4,TRBV2,-,once,TGTGCCAGCAGTGAGACAGGCATACCCGGGGAAAAACTGTTTTTT,CASSETGIPGEKLFF
TRBJ2-1,TRBV9,TRBD2,-,TGTGCCAGCAATGGCGGGGGGGCGGTGAATGAGCAGTTCTTC,CASNGGGAVNEQFF
TRBJ2-5,TRBV12-3/TRBV12-4,-,few,TGTGCCAGCAGTCTAACTCCCCTGGGGGGCGATGAGACCCAGTACTTC,CASSLTPLGGDETQYF
TRBJ2-5,TRBV7-2,TRBD2,many,TGTGCCAGCAGCTTAGCGCCGGCTAGCGGGGGGGAAGAGACCCAGTACTTC,CASSLAPASGGEETQYF
TRBJ1-2,TRBV28,-,many,TGTGCCAGCAGTTTGCGGCTTCCGCTTGGCTACACCTTC,CASSLRLPLGYTF
TRBJ2-1,TRBV4-3,TRBD2,few,TGCGCCAGCAGCCAAGATATAATTCTCCGGGAGGGCCAAATCCGCTACAATGAGCAGTTCTTC,CASSQDIILREGQIRYNEQFF
TRBJ2-7,TRBV3-1,-,-,TGTGCCAGCAGCCAATTTGGACGGACCTACGAGCAGTACTTC,CASSQFGRTYEQYF
TRBJ2-1,TRBV5-1,-,-,TGCGCCAGCAGCTTGAGGCTAGATGTGTACAATGAGCAGTTCTTC,CASSLRLDVYNEQFF
TRBJ1-2,TRBV7-9,TRBD1,-,TGTGCCAGCGGGGACAGGGAAGGAGATAACTATGGCTACACCTTC,CASGDREGDNYGYTF
TRBJ1-4,TRBV10-3,-,-,TGTGCCTCCCAGGGGCGGGGTAATGAAAAACTGTTTTTT,CASQGRGNEKLFF
TRBJ2-1,TRBV13,TRBD2,-,TGTGCCAGCAGCTTTCTGACTAGCGGTTTCAATGAGCAGTTCTTC,CASSFLTSGFNEQFF
TRBJ2-4,TRBV7-9,-,-,TGTGCCAGCAGCCGTGGGCTTTGGGGAGAGCAGTACTTC,CASSRGLWGEQYF
TRBJ2-3,TRBV12-3/TRBV12-4,TRBD2,-,TGTGCCAGCAGACCGGGACTAGCGGGGGGAGATACGCAGTATTTT,CASRPGLAGGDTQYF
TRBJ1-2,TRBV7-9,-,-,TGTGCCAGCAGCTTCTGGGCCGGGCCTTATGGCTACACCTTC,CASSFWAGPYGYTF
TRBJ1-5,TRBV12-3/TRBV12-4,TRBD1,-,TGTGCCGGCAGTGGAGACAGGGGTGTCAATCAGCCCCAGCATTTT,CAGSGDRGVNQPQHF
TRBJ2-3,TRBV20-1,-,few,TGCAGTGCTAGAGATCTCTTCGGAGGCACAGATACGCAGTATTTT,CSARDLFGGTDTQYF
TRBJ1-5,TRBV6-5,-,-,TGTGCCAGCAGTTACTCGAGACCGAGCAGTCAGCCCCAGCATTTT,CASSYSRPSSQPQHF
TRBJ1-5,TRBV20-1,-,-,TGCAGTGCTAGAGATCTTGGCGGGTTTCCATATAGCAATCAGCCCCAGCATTTT,CSARDLGGFPYSNQPQHF
TRBJ1-2,TRBV27,TRBD1,few,TGTGCCAGCAGTTGGGGGACAGGGTACGACTATGGCTACACCTTC,CASSWGTGYDYGYTF
TRBJ1-6,TRBV3-1,-,-,TGTGCCAGCAGCCATAAGAAGACGGCAGACTATAATTCACCCCTCCACTTT,CASSHKKTADYNSPLHF
TRBJ2-5,TRBV7-2,-,few,TGTGCCACCCCCGGCGGGGACAGCCTACAAGAGACCCAGTACTTC,CATPGGDSLQETQYF
TRBJ2-7,TRBV24-1,-,-,TGTGCCACCAGTGGGACGGACTCCTACGAGCAGTACTTC,CATSGTDSYEQYF
TRBJ2-3,TRBV5-6,-,-,TGTGCCAGCAGCGACAGAGAGTCTCCAGATACGCAGTATTTT,CASSDRESPDTQYF
TRBJ2-5,TRBV18,-,-,TGTGCCAGCTCACCCGGGAGCCCGGAGACCCAGTACTTC,CASSPGSPETQYF
TRBJ2-3,TRBV14,-,-,TGTGCCAGCAGCCAAAGTCGGCTAGTTTTTAGCACAGATACGCAGTATTTT,CASSQSRLVFSTDTQYF
TRBJ2-3,TRBV4-3,-,-,TGCGCCAGCAGCCGAGGAGGAGGAGATACGCAGTATTTT,CASSRGGGDTQYF
TRBJ1-2,TRBV29-1,-,few,TGCAGCGTTGAAGATCCGAGGGCAGACCTTAACTATGGCCACACCTTC,CSVEDPRADLNYGHTF
TRBJ1-4,TRBV29-1,-,-,TGCAGCGTTGGGCTACAAAATGAAAAACTGTTTTTT,CSVGLQNEKLFF
TRBJ2-3,TRBV10-3,TRBD2,few,TGTGCCATCAGTACTTTAGCGGGAGAAGATACGCAGTATTTT,CAISTLAGEDTQYF
TRBJ1-2,TRBV5-1,-,few,TGCGCCAGCAGCCCCAACGGGGGCCCATATGGCTACACCTTC,CASSPNGGPYGYTF
TRBJ1-4,TRBV30,-,few,TGTGCCTGGAGAGGCCCGGAAGAAAAACTGTTTTTT,CAWRGPEEKLFF
TRBJ2-4,TRBV29-1,-,many,TGCAGCGTTGAGGACGGAGCCAAAAACATTCAGTACTTC,CSVEDGAKNIQYF
TRBJ2-5,TRBV12-3/TRBV12-4,-,few,TGTGCCAGCAGGAAGGGACTCACAGAGACCCAGTACTTC,CASRKGLTETQYF